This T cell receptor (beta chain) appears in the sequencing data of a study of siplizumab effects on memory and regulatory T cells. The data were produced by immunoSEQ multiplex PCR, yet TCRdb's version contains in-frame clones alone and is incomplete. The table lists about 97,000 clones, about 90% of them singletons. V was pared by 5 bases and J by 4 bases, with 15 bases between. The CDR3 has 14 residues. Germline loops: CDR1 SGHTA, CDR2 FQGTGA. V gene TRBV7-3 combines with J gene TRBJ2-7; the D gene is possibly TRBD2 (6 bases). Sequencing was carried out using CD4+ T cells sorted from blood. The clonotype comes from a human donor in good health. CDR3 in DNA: TGTGCCAGCAGCCTCAGTGGCGGGAAGTACGAGCAGTACTTC. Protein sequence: CASSLSGGKYEQYF.